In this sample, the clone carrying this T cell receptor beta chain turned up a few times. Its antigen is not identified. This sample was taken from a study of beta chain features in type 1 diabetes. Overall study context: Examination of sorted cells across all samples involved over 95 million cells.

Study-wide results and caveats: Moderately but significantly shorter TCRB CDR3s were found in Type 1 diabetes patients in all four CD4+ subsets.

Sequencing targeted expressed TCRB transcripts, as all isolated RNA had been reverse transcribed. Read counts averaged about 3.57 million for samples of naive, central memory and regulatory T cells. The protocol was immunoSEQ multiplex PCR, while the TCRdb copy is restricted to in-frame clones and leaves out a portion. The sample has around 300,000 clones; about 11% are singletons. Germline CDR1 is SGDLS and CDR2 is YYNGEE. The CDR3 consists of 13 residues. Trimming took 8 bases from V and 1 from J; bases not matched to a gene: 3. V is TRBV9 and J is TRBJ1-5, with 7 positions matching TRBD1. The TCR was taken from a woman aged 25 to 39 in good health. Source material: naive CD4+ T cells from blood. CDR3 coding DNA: TGTGCCAGTTCACAGGGGAGCAATCAGCCCCAGCATTTT. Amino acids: CASSQGSNQPQHF.